Here is one T cell receptor (beta chain) with its context. Its antigen is unknown. At one of its ends the junction is not consistent with the germline gene, which may arise from a read error. The CDR3 regions of human TCRbeta chains were subjected to immunosequencing. The paper's processing steps were these. Repertoire TCRs were checked for matches against a reference library of SARS-CoV-2-specific TCRs that had been generated using the MIRA antigen-specificity platform. Breadth was defined as the fraction of unique TCRs that were SARS-CoV-2-associated, and depth was defined as the fraction of total T cells that were SARS-CoV-2-associated. Each spike-specific TCR was assigned to its reactive spike region and to a CD4 or CD8 class using the MIRA data. Log10-transformed breadth and depth values were compared by one-way ANOVA with Sidak's multiple comparisons tests. TCRdb retrieved this table from immuneACCESS and kept in-frame rearrangements only. Not all clones are present; in checked studies, unresolved V genes account for under half, and no reason is known for the remainder. The V and J calls and clone size were taken over from that table, and D and trimming were inferred from the DNA. Here the sample has around 180,000 clones; roughly 87% occur a single time. Of the sample, 2.6% falls within the top ten clones.

This sample is part of a study of T cell responses to AZD1222 COVID-19 vaccine (dated by TCRdb to about 2021). About the study as a whole: AZD1222 recipients given second doses at about 4 weeks or at about 12 weeks were pooled, since spike-specific TCR depth and breadth were not found to differ between the two schedules. TCR sequencing was performed for approximately 240 trial participants, of whom about 200 were given two doses of AZD1222 and about 25 were given two doses of MenACWY control vaccine. Trial participants were enrolled into age subgroups of 18-55, 56-69 and 70-plus years, which contained about 150, 28 and 57 TCR-sequenced participants, respectively.

The CDR3 runs 12 residues from the cysteine to the phenylalanine. The CDR3 DNA has 36 bases and is translated from base 1. CDR1 and CDR2 were assigned from the germline V gene as MDHEN and SYDVKM. Here is what the overall study found, with its caveats: The vaccine-associated CD4 TCRs covered the entire spike protein, and the dominant responses fell in regions 160-218 and 743-854. A significant rise in spike-specific TCR breadth and depth was observed after two AZD1222 doses relative to day 0 and relative to MenACWY recipients. Participants were mostly white British and included more females than males, and it was suggested by the authors that clonal diversity may have been underestimated. Only five or six AZD1222 recipients were SARS-CoV-2 seropositive at baseline, limiting conclusions about previously exposed vaccinees. In the small 56-69-year group, the increase in depth fell short of significance, most likely because of low power. Because no day 14 peak-response samples were available, repertoires were characterized only after the peak T cell response. Reportedly, close to half of the unique spike-specific TCRs recognized epitopes lying outside the regions that are mutated in the B.1.351 and B.1.1.7 variants.

In light of the paper, this sample's time point label describes: baseline before first vaccination. Samples from vaccinated people were obtained from the UK trials COV001 and COV002, which included a single-blind randomized controlled phase 2/3 trial of AZD1222 (ChAdOx1 nCoV-19) in healthy adults. Trial participant PBMC samples were collected at day 0 and day 28 after the second dose for TCRbeta chain sequencing. The V gene is TRBV28 and the J gene is TRBJ2-7; 7 nucleotides in the junction match TRBD1. The sequencing here drew on peripheral blood, taken on day 0 of AZD1222 vaccination. The TCR comes from an adult in good health. The CDR3 is CASSDRVLRPNF. The DNA sequence is as follows: TGTGCCAGCAGTGACAGGGTTTTAAGGCCCAACTTC.